This TCR beta chain appears in the sequencing data of a study of T-cell reconstitution after alpha-beta-depleted transplantation in children. The sample holds a few counts of this clonotype. It was with unique molecular identifiers that the TCRbeta library was prepared. TCRdb passed the PCR reads through MiXCR, listing each CDR3 protein once. The sample has roughly 490,000 distinct CDR3 sequences; over 10% are singletons. The receptor was derived from a female patient aged 2-9 years who had a stem cell transplant for aplastic anemia, so the T cells may come from the graft donor. The starting material was PBMCs, mostly from graft donor cells, obtained 180 days after TCRalphabeta/CD19-depleted stem cell transplant.

CDR3 nucleotide sequence: TGTGCCAGCAGCCAGGGACAGGGCCTCAATCAGCCCCAGCATTTT. Amino acids: CASSQGQGLNQPQHF. The J gene is TRBJ1-5, the V gene TRBV3-1, with 9 positions matching TRBD1. V trimming: 3 bases; J trimming: 3 bases; junction bases outside the gene matches: 3. The CDR3 length is 15 residues. Germline CDR1 reads LGHDT; CDR2 reads YNNKEL (reference sequence).